These T cell receptor beta chains were read from a single sample in a study of cytomegalovirus exposure and HLA in healthy donors. Profiled with immunoSEQ multiplex PCR; TCRdb holds only in-frame clones, not every one. The sample gives roughly 120,000 clones, 9.5% of which show up once; around 3% is in the top ten. Sequences were obtained from PBMCs. Every receptor here comes from a young man in good health and CMV-seronegative. CDR3s include the opening cysteine and the closing phenylalanine or tryptophan. Fields, in order: D gene, J gene, V gene, clone size, CDR3 protein, CDR3 DNA. D genes are given only for firm matches. Clone size appears in some rows only: once, few, many, or a class for an expanded clone.

d_call: NA; j_call: TRBJ2-2; v_call: TRBV18; clone_size: few; cdr3_aa: CASSVQGVLAGELFF; cdr3_nt: TGTGCCAGCTCCGTCCAAGGGGTCCTAGCCGGGGAGCTGTTTTTT
d_call: NA; j_call: TRBJ2-2; v_call: TRBV30; clone_size: few; cdr3_aa: CAWSVQRDRELFF; cdr3_nt: TGTGCCTGGAGTGTACAACGAGACAGGGAGCTGTTTTTT
d_call: NA; j_call: TRBJ2-7; v_call: TRBV7-9; clone_size: NA; cdr3_aa: CASSLRLATEQYF; cdr3_nt: TGTGCCAGCAGCTTACGGCTAGCGACCGAGCAGTACTTC
d_call: TRBD1; j_call: TRBJ2-1; v_call: TRBV30; clone_size: NA; cdr3_aa: CAWSAGTGNNEQFF; cdr3_nt: TGTGCCTGGAGTGCCGGGACAGGGAACAATGAGCAGTTCTTC
d_call: NA; j_call: TRBJ1-1; v_call: TRBV27; clone_size: NA; cdr3_aa: CASTSGGTEAFF; cdr3_nt: TGTGCCAGCACGAGCGGGGGAACTGAAGCTTTCTTT
d_call: TRBD2; j_call: TRBJ2-7; v_call: TRBV7-2; clone_size: few; cdr3_aa: CASSLAAGTSGIYEQYF; cdr3_nt: TGTGCCAGCAGCTTGGCCGCCGGGACTAGCGGCATCTACGAGCAGTACTTC
d_call: NA; j_call: TRBJ2-7; v_call: TRBV30; clone_size: NA; cdr3_aa: CAWREGAGYEQYF; cdr3_nt: TGTGCCTGGAGGGAGGGGGCCGGCTACGAGCAGTACTTC
d_call: TRBD2; j_call: TRBJ2-3; v_call: TRBV7-9; clone_size: NA; cdr3_aa: CASSSSGTSGDTQYF; cdr3_nt: TGTGCCAGCAGCTCCTCCGGGACTAGTGGAGATACGCAGTATTTT
d_call: NA; j_call: TRBJ2-7; v_call: TRBV7-9; clone_size: few; cdr3_aa: CASSLREGSYEQYF; cdr3_nt: TGTGCCAGCAGCTTGCGGGAAGGGTCCTACGAGCAGTACTTC
d_call: NA; j_call: TRBJ2-7; v_call: TRBV5-6; clone_size: NA; cdr3_aa: CASSPRGGYEQYF; cdr3_nt: TGTGCCAGCAGCCCGAGGGGGGGCTACGAGCAGTACTTC
d_call: NA; j_call: TRBJ1-4; v_call: TRBV30; clone_size: few; cdr3_aa: CAWSSGTMGEKLFF; cdr3_nt: TGTGCCTGGAGTTCCGGGACTATGGGGGAAAAACTGTTTTTT
d_call: NA; j_call: TRBJ2-2; v_call: TRBV2; clone_size: NA; cdr3_aa: CASQPDSSAGELFF; cdr3_nt: TGTGCCAGCCAACCGGACAGTAGCGCCGGGGAGCTGTTTTTT
d_call: TRBD1; j_call: TRBJ2-7; v_call: TRBV19; clone_size: few; cdr3_aa: CASRPTGGLYEQYF; cdr3_nt: TGTGCCAGTAGGCCGACAGGGGGTCTTTACGAGCAGTACTTC
d_call: NA; j_call: TRBJ2-5; v_call: TRBV28; clone_size: NA; cdr3_aa: CASSSAGPKETQYF; cdr3_nt: TGTGCCAGCAGTTCGGCAGGGCCAAAAGAGACCCAGTACTTC
d_call: NA; j_call: TRBJ2-1; v_call: TRBV10-1; clone_size: few; cdr3_aa: CASSPSGSYNEQFF; cdr3_nt: TGCGCCAGCAGCCCCTCAGGCTCCTACAATGAGCAGTTCTTC
d_call: TRBD2; j_call: TRBJ2-3; v_call: TRBV4-2; clone_size: few; cdr3_aa: CASSQDWGGGRAEDTQYF; cdr3_nt: TGTGCCAGCAGCCAAGACTGGGGAGGCGGGAGGGCCGAAGATACGCAGTATTTT
d_call: NA; j_call: TRBJ1-1; v_call: TRBV27; clone_size: few; cdr3_aa: CASSLQGPRTEAFF; cdr3_nt: TGTGCCAGCAGTTTACAGGGGCCTCGGACTGAAGCTTTCTTT
d_call: TRBD1; j_call: TRBJ2-3; v_call: TRBV28; clone_size: NA; cdr3_aa: CASRSDGTVRDTQYF; cdr3_nt: TGTGCCAGCAGATCCGACGGGACAGTGAGGGATACGCAGTATTTT
d_call: NA; j_call: TRBJ1-2; v_call: TRBV19; clone_size: few; cdr3_aa: CASSIVSGTVYGYTF; cdr3_nt: TGTGCCAGTAGTATAGTTTCAGGCACAGTCTATGGCTACACCTTC
d_call: NA; j_call: TRBJ1-5; v_call: TRBV30; clone_size: few; cdr3_aa: CAWRALGATSNQPQHF; cdr3_nt: TGTGCCTGGAGGGCCCTCGGAGCGACGAGCAATCAGCCCCAGCATTTT
d_call: NA; j_call: TRBJ1-2; v_call: TRBV27; clone_size: few; cdr3_aa: CASSSRGAWGYTF; cdr3_nt: TGTGCCAGCAGCTCCAGGGGCGCCTGGGGCTACACCTTC
d_call: NA; j_call: TRBJ1-5; v_call: TRBV19; clone_size: few; cdr3_aa: CASSIFRTGLNQPQHF; cdr3_nt: TGTGCCAGTAGTATATTCCGCACAGGTCTGAATCAGCCCCAGCATTTT
d_call: NA; j_call: TRBJ2-7; v_call: TRBV29-1; clone_size: few; cdr3_aa: CSVGQGNSYEQYF; cdr3_nt: TGCAGCGTTGGGCAGGGGAACTCCTACGAGCAGTACTTC
d_call: NA; j_call: TRBJ1-1; v_call: TRBV27; clone_size: few; cdr3_aa: CASSSRMNTEAFF; cdr3_nt: TGTGCCAGCAGTTCGAGGATGAACACTGAAGCTTTCTTT
d_call: NA; j_call: TRBJ1-5; v_call: TRBV28; clone_size: once; cdr3_aa: CASSLSGEGSNQPQHF; cdr3_nt: TGTGCCAGCAGTCTGTCCGGGGAGGGGAGCAATCAGCCCCAGCATTTT
d_call: NA; j_call: TRBJ2-2; v_call: TRBV29-1; clone_size: few; cdr3_aa: CSARVSTGELFF; cdr3_nt: TGCAGCGCCAGGGTCAGCACCGGGGAGCTGTTTTTT
d_call: TRBD1; j_call: TRBJ1-1; v_call: TRBV30; clone_size: NA; cdr3_aa: CAWTIGDRGGEAFF; cdr3_nt: TGTGCCTGGACCATAGGGGACAGGGGTGGTGAAGCTTTCTTT
d_call: NA; j_call: TRBJ2-7; v_call: TRBV19; clone_size: few; cdr3_aa: CASSIAWESSYEQYF; cdr3_nt: TGTGCCAGTAGTATAGCTTGGGAGAGCTCCTACGAGCAGTACTTC
d_call: NA; j_call: TRBJ2-1; v_call: TRBV5-4; clone_size: NA; cdr3_aa: CASSSISAGGSYNEQFF; cdr3_nt: TGTGCCAGCAGCTCCATTAGCGCGGGTGGTTCCTACAATGAGCAGTTCTTC
d_call: TRBD1; j_call: TRBJ2-3; v_call: TRBV6-5; clone_size: NA; cdr3_aa: CASSRTGGSTDTQYF; cdr3_nt: TGTGCCAGCAGTCGGACAGGGGGAAGCACAGATACGCAGTATTTT
d_call: NA; j_call: TRBJ2-5; v_call: TRBV7-7; clone_size: NA; cdr3_aa: CASSYMGEAQETQYF; cdr3_nt: TGTGCTAGCAGCTATATGGGGGAGGCCCAGGAGACCCAGTACTTC
d_call: TRBD2; j_call: TRBJ2-5; v_call: TRBV27; clone_size: NA; cdr3_aa: CASSLIASGGAGETQYF; cdr3_nt: TGTGCCAGCAGTTTAATTGCTAGCGGGGGGGCAGGAGAGACCCAGTACTTC